The 22 T cell receptor beta chains below come from one sample, sequenced in a study of cytomegalovirus exposure and HLA in healthy donors. PCR primers comprised 60 Vbeta and 13 Jbeta primers. Measured with immunoSEQ multiplex PCR; TCRdb has only the in-frame clones, and not every one. The sample lists around 130,000 clones, around 80% occurring once. Sequencing was carried out using PBMCs. Every receptor here comes from a human donor in good health.

The chain has TRBV29-1 and TRBJ1-6, with 7 bases that match TRBD1. This CDR3 has 13 amino acids. After removal of 6 bases from V and 7 bases from J, the junction contained 6 bases not matched to a gene. Germline V lookup: CDR1 SQVTM, CDR2 ANQGSEA. The CDR3 bases are TGCAGCGTGCGGACAGGAGGAAATTCACCCCTCCACTTT. Its protein is CSVRTGGNSPLHF.

The rearrangement links TRBV7-9 to TRBJ2-7, with D possibly being TRBD2 (6 bases). Trimming cost V 2 bases and J 2 bases, with 16 bases left between them. The germline gives CDR1 SEHNR, CDR2 FQNEAQ (reference sequence). The length of the CDR3 is 16 residues. The CDR3 loop reads CASSLWGDSITYEQYF. CDR3 nucleotides: TGTGCCAGCAGCTTATGGGGGGACTCTATCACCTACGAGCAGTACTTC.

The rearrangement uses TRBV19 and TRBJ2-5; 8 bases are a match to TRBD2. CDR3 length: 18 residues. Germline lookup yields CDR1 LNHDA and CDR2 SQIVND (reference sequence). The junction had 19 bases not matched to a gene; V was cut back by 3 bases and J by 7 bases. For the CDR3, the DNA is TGTGCCAGTAGTATCTCTTGTTGGGTAGCGGGGATTCGGTGGACCCAGTACTTC. Its protein product is CASSISCWVAGIRWTQYF.

The sample holds one count of this clone. The chain is built from TRBV7-9 and TRBJ2-5; D unresolved. The CDR3 loop spans 13 amino acids. The ends were cut back, 2 bases at V and 5 bases at J, with 9 bases in the middle. The germline gives CDR1 SEHNR, CDR2 FQNEAQ (reference sequence). In DNA, the CDR3 is TGTGCCAGCAGCTTACGCCCACTTGAGACCCAGTACTTC. Its translation: CASSLRPLETQYF.

CDR3 sequence (DNA): TGTGCCAGCAGCTGGGCCGGGCGGGGAGATGAAAAACTGTTTTTT. Translated, it gives CASSWAGRGDEKLFF. This chain links TRBV7-8 with TRBJ1-4, with unresolved D. The CDR3 runs to 15 residues. Between the trimmed V and J ends, which lost 4 bases and 6 bases, there was a span of 15 bases. Germline-derived CDR1 and CDR2 are SGHVS and FQNEAQ.

The chain uses TRBV29-1 and TRBJ1-5; D is unresolved. The V and J ends lost 5 bases and 4 bases respectively, with 15 bases between them. Germline CDR1 and CDR2: SQVTM and ANQGSEA. The CDR3 runs to 14 residues. The CDR3, as DNA: TGCAGCGTTAGCGGTGTAGATAATAATCAGCCCCAGCATTTT. This gives the protein CSVSGVDNNQPQHF.

The chain couples TRBV6-6 to TRBJ2-1, with D possibly being TRBD1 (7 bases). The V gene lost 6 bases and the J gene lost 4 bases, with 13 bases spanning the gap. Germline CDR1 and CDR2: MNHNY and SVGAGI (reference sequence). The CDR3 is 14 residues long. CDR3 in amino acids: CASSLSGGYNEQFF. DNA for the CDR3: TGTGCCAGCAGCCTCTCAGGGGGGTACAATGAGCAGTTCTTC.

V usage is TRBV6-1 and J usage is TRBJ2-7; D perhaps matches TRBD2 (5 bases). The CDR3 runs to 12 residues. Per germline, CDR1 MNHNS and CDR2 SASEGT. V lost 8 bases, J lost 1 base, and 9 bases lay in between. In DNA, the CDR3 is TGTGCCAGCGTCGGGGAGTCCTACGAGCAGTACTTC. Translating gives CASVGESYEQYF.

The chain uses TRBV7-9 and TRBJ1-4; D is possibly TRBD1 (5 bases). With 1 base removed from V and 0 bases from J, the gap between germline ends came to 6 bases. The CDR3 loop spans 15 amino acids. CDR1 and CDR2 from the germline V gene are SEHNR and FQNEAQ (reference sequence). CDR3 nucleotides: TGTGCCAGCAGCTTAGAGGGGTCAACTAATGAAAAACTGTTTTTT. It encodes CASSLEGSTNEKLFF.

The rearrangement links TRBV28 to TRBJ1-1; D not resolved. The CDR3 is 11 residues long. V dropped 8 bases and J dropped 1 base, with 5 bases sitting between them. CDR1 and CDR2 from the germline V gene are MDHEN and SYDVKM. The CDR3, as DNA: TGTGCCAGCCAGGAGAACACTGAAGCTTTCTTT. Translated, it gives CASQENTEAFF.

The rearrangement uses TRBV6-1 and TRBJ2-5, with D possibly being TRBD1 (6 bases). Germline assignment: CDR1 MNHNS and CDR2 SASEGT. V lost 6 bases, J lost 3 bases, and 11 bases lay in between. CDR3 length: 13 residues. DNA of the CDR3: TGTGCCAGCAGGGGAACAGGGAAAGAGACCCAGTACTTC. This translates into CASRGTGKETQYF.

This chain uses TRBV2 with TRBJ1-5; 8 bases agree with TRBD1. J was trimmed by 2 bases and V by 6 bases; bases with no gene match: 6. This CDR3 has 15 amino acids. The germline V gene has CDR1 SNHLY and CDR2 FYNNEI. The CDR3 is CASRPGGRGNQPQHF. In DNA, the CDR3 is TGTGCCAGCAGGCCAGGGGGCCGGGGCAATCAGCCCCAGCATTTT.

The chain carries TRBV15 and TRBJ2-1, with D maybe TRBD1 (6 bases). Trimming took off 1 base at V and 7 bases at J, with 20 bases between the two ends. Germline CDR1 and CDR2: LNHNV and YYDKDF (reference sequence). This CDR3 is 17 amino acids long. The CDR3 here is CATSRAPGDKRGNEQFF. The CDR3 bases are TGTGCCACCAGCAGAGCTCCCGGGGACAAAAGGGGTAATGAGCAGTTCTTC.

The chain links TRBV28 to TRBJ2-1, with 8 bases matching TRBD1. The CDR3 spans 14 residues. The germline gives CDR1 MDHEN, CDR2 SYDVKM. V shed 3 bases and J 5 bases; nucleotides not matched to a gene: 3. CDR3 in amino acids: CASSLGQADNEQFF. The CDR3 coding sequence is TGTGCCAGCAGTTTGGGACAGGCAGACAATGAGCAGTTCTTC.

This clone has a handful of counts. This chain connects TRBV4-1 to TRBJ1-5, with D possibly matching TRBD1 (5 bases). Germline CDR1 is MGHRA and CDR2 is YSYEKL. This CDR3 has 14 residues. V was trimmed by 1 base and J by 1 base, leaving 5 bases between them. The chain's CDR3 is CASSQGGSNQPQHF. CDR3 bases: TGCGCCAGCAGCCAAGGGGGCAGCAATCAGCCCCAGCATTTT.

The chain uses TRBV28 and TRBJ1-6; TRBD1 aligns across 7 bases. This CDR3 spans 14 amino acids. The J segment lost 9 bases and the V segment lost 6 bases, leaving 8 bases of the junction unmatched. Per germline, CDR1 MDHEN and CDR2 SYDVKM. The CDR3 sequence: CASRETGSSSPLHF. The DNA for the CDR3 is TGTGCCAGCAGGGAGACAGGGAGCTCTTCACCCCTCCACTTT.

As DNA, the CDR3 is TGTGCCAGCAGCTTTCAACCGGGGAACACTGAAGCTTTCTTT. This codes for CASSFQPGNTEAFF. This rearrangement joins TRBV5-6 to TRBJ1-1; D uncertain. CDR3 length: 14 amino acids. Trimming left V 2 bases short and J 1 base short, with 9 bases between. Germline-derived CDR1 and CDR2 are SGHDT and YYEEEE.

This clone has just a few counts. The rearrangement links TRBV5-4 to TRBJ1-1; a possible D gene is TRBD1 (6 bases). This CDR3 has 14 amino acids. V was trimmed by 3 bases and J by 6 bases, leaving 15 bases between them. In germline, CDR1 is SGHNT, CDR2 YYREEE (reference sequence). The CDR3 spells CASSSTGTTPEAFF. CDR3 nucleotides: TGTGCCAGCAGCTCTACAGGGACAACGCCTGAAGCTTTCTTT. Supplemented by reference TRBV5-4 and TRBJ1-1, the full variable domain reads ETGVTQSPTHLIKTRGQQVTLRCSSQSGHNTVSWYQQALGQGPQFIFQYYREEENGRGNFPPRFSGLQFPNYSSELNVNALELDDSALYLCASSSTGTTPEAFFGQGTRLTVV.

V gene TRBV7-2 combines with J gene TRBJ1-1; 7 bases agree with TRBD1. J was trimmed by 8 bases and V by 1 base; bases with no gene match: 7. Germline CDR1 is SGHTA and CDR2 is FQGNSA. The CDR3 runs 14 residues. DNA of the CDR3: TGTGCCAGCAGCTTAGTTTCCTCGGGACAGGAAGCTTTCTTT. It encodes CASSLVSSGQEAFF. Supplemented by reference TRBV7-2 and TRBJ1-1, the full variable domain reads GAGVSQSPSNKVTEKGKDVELRCDPISGHTALYWYRQSLGQGLEFLIYFQGNSAPDKSGLPSDRFSAERTGGSVSTLTIQRTQQEDSAVYLCASSLVSSGQEAFFGQGTRLTVV.

The chain has TRBV12-5 and TRBJ2-1; no firm D call. The V and J ends lost 0 bases and 3 bases respectively, with 9 bases between them. Germline V gene sequence: CDR1 LGHNT, CDR2 FRNRAP. The CDR3 covers 15 residues. The chain's CDR3 is CASGLVPTVYNEQFF. The CDR3 bases are TGTGCTAGTGGTTTGGTACCAACGGTCTACAATGAGCAGTTCTTC.

In its sample, this clone was seen once. The chain has TRBV28 and TRBJ2-2; TRBD2 matches at 14 bases. CDR1 and CDR2 from the germline V gene are MDHEN and SYDVKM. The CDR3 is 23 amino acids. V shed 3 bases, J shed 4 bases, and the junction held 22 bases outside the gene matches. The CDR3 is CASSFPAFHPGLAGDIFTGELFF. CDR3 in DNA: TGTGCCAGCAGTTTCCCTGCTTTTCATCCGGGACTAGCGGGGGATATCTTCACCGGGGAGCTGTTTTTT.

The chain couples TRBV6-6 to TRBJ1-2; 8 positions agree with TRBD1. CDR1 and CDR2 (germline): MNHNY, SVGAGI (reference sequence). V was pared by 2 bases and J by 8 bases, with 4 bases of the junction left unmatched. The CDR3 loop spans 13 amino acids. The chain's CDR3 is CASSYQGAQGYTF. The CDR3 nucleotides read TGTGCCAGCAGTTACCAGGGGGCACAGGGCTACACCTTC.